This T cell receptor beta chain originates from a study of a mutant IDH1 vaccine in newly diagnosed glioma (dated by TCRdb to the early 2020s). Background for the entire study: Vaccination started 4-6 weeks after radiotherapy alone, or was given together with temozolomide cycles in the groups whose treatment included chemotherapy. Of the 32 treated patients, about 62% were male and approximately 38% were female, and the mean age was approximately 37 years. Before enrollment, patients had received standard therapy of radiotherapy alone, temozolomide alone, or radiochemotherapy with temozolomide; most received the combination. Visit V12 was the week-35 safety follow-up and visit V13 was the week-47 end of study. Peripheral blood was collected at six visits: V03 (baseline), V05, V07, V10, V12 and V13. For exploratory analyses, longitudinal TCRB deep sequencing was carried out in about two dozen treated patients wherever samples were available.

To note about this clone: Its recognized antigen is unknown. Per-nucleotide qualities are absent, and no much larger clonotype sits a single base away.

Libraries were prepared through the immunoSEQ multiplex PCR assay. Following the manufacturer's protocol, the hsTCRB Kit was used to amplify rearranged TCR beta chain sequences. An Illumina MiSeq was used to sequence the TCRB libraries. On the study's bioinformatics: Demultiplexing, trimming and gene mapping were performed with the kit vendor's proprietary platform. As stored in TCRdb, this immuneACCESS dataset retains in-frame rearrangements with V and J assigned. A fraction of the clones does not appear; measured against another copy, unresolved V genes explain less than half of the discrepancy, and the remainder lacks a known reason. The V and J calls and clone size are taken from that table; D and trimming were inferred from the DNA. The sample contains fewer than 70,000 clones, under 85% of them found a single time. The ten largest clones capture about 4% of the sample. Paper-wide results and their limitations: Across multiple MHC alleles, vaccine-induced immune responses were seen in 93.3% of patients. Pseudoprogression seemed to be unrelated to changes in the top peripheral T cell clonotypes found by TCRB sequencing. Availability determined which PBMC samples were chosen for TCRB deep sequencing. It was noted by the authors that analyses of patient blood samples could not be reproduced owing to sample limitations.

Per the publication, the time point label means: week 47, end of study. Each vaccine dose, consisting of 300 ug of a 20-mer mutant IDH1 peptide in Montanide, was administered subcutaneously with topical imiquimod. Across visits V03 through V10, patients got a total of eight vaccinations, given in weeks 1, 3, 5, 7, 11, 15, 19 and 23. All donors had newly diagnosed IDH1-mutant astrocytomas of WHO grade 3 or 4 that showed loss of nuclear ATRX. The samples were drawn from NOA16, a multicentre, single-arm, open-label phase I trial in Germany that tested a mutant IDH1 peptide vaccine in humans for the first time. Genomic DNA for TCRB sequencing was isolated from EDTA blood with the DNeasy Blood and Tissue Kit. The sequencing used PBMCs, collected from a glioma patient whose treatment included an IDH1 peptide vaccine. This receptor was identified in a man under 40 with glioma.

CDR3 sequence: CASRAGGYSGNTIYF. The nucleotide sequence reads as follows: TGCGCCAGCAGAGCCGGGGGGTACTCTGGAAACACCATATATTTT. The V gene is TRBV5-1 and the J gene is TRBJ1-3; perhaps TRBD1 is the D gene, with 5 bases matching. The germline V gene specifies SGHRS as CDR1 and YFSETQ as CDR2. The cysteine opens and the phenylalanine closes a CDR3 of 15 amino acids. The kept DNA is CDR3 alone, 45 bases in frame from the first base. V is reduced by 5 bases and J by 0 bases, leaving a spacing of 12 bases between them.